This T cell receptor beta chain was sequenced during a study of human T cells and chemical hapten exposure. TCRdb called the RACE reads again in MiXCR, with one record for every CDR3 protein. The table includes tens of thousands of distinct CDR3 sequences, more than 8% detected once. The sample's time point: patch test 3, about 24 weeks after DPC sensitization. The treatment denotes: therapeutic diphenylcyclopropenone sensitization with weekly scalp DPC. The authors' total RNA extraction used unfractionated whole blood. The CDR3 has 14 amino acids. The germline CDR1 and CDR2 sequences are MDHEN and SYDVKM. V was cut by 6 bases and J by 4 bases, with 15 bases left in between. By sample share, this clonotype is medium-sized.

The sequencing here drew on whole blood, taken in connection with sensitization to the hapten diphenylcyclopropenone (DPC). The chain uses TRBV28 and TRBJ1-1, with D perhaps matching TRBD1 (5 bases). This clonotype was obtained from a man over 45 with alopecia areata. Some clones in this sample may be carry-over from other donors' samples. DNA of the CDR3: TGTGCCAGCAGAGGAGGTCATCAGGGCACTGAAGCTTTCTTT. It yields the protein CASRGGHQGTEAFF. The whole variable domain, remainder taken from reference TRBV28 and TRBJ1-1, is DVKVTQSSRYLVKRTGEKVFLECVQDMDHENMFWYRQDPGLGLRLIYFSYDVKMKEKGDIPEGYSVSREKKERFSLILESASTNQTSMYLCASRGGHQGTEAFFGQGTRLTVV.